The 8 T cell receptor beta chains given below trace back to one sample, sequenced in a study of T cells in Graves' hyperthyroidism and ophthalmopathy. What was amplified from RNA transcripts were TCR beta CDR3 regions. The HTBI primer set served for first-round RT-PCR of the TCR CDR3. TCRdb independently ran MiXCR on the multiplex PCR reads; one entry per CDR3 protein. This sample carries about 130,000 distinct CDR3 sequences, approximately 20% of them seen once, and the ten largest clones take 65% to 80%. The specimen sequenced was blood. The receptors were gathered from a woman aged 45-60 years with Graves' hyperthyroidism that later progressed to Graves' ophthalmopathy.

This clonotype was seen many times. The chain links TRBV5-5 to TRBJ1-1; 10 positions agree with TRBD1. J lost 3 bases, V lost 3 bases, and 8 bases had no gene match. The CDR3 consists of 16 residues. Germline values: CDR1 SGHKS, CDR2 YYEKEE (reference sequence). CDR3 DNA: TGTGCCAGCAGCTCATCGGGGACAGGGGTGTACACTGAAGCTTTCTTT. Protein sequence: CASSSSGTGVYTEAFF.

The table lists this clonotype with a count of one. The V and J genes are TRBV15 and TRBJ2-1; TRBD2 agrees at 8 bases. J lost 6 bases, V lost 4 bases, and 11 bases had no gene match. From germline, CDR1 is LNHNV and CDR2 YYDKDF (reference sequence). The CDR3 length is 16 residues. The CDR3 here is CATSTELAAASNEQFF. The CDR3 DNA reads as TGTGCCACCAGCACCGAACTAGCGGCAGCATCCAATGAGCAGTTCTTC.

The sample holds a few counts of this clonotype. The chain couples TRBV28 to TRBJ2-7, with D perhaps assigned TRBD1 or TRBD2 (5 bases each). Trimming took off 1 base at V and 6 bases at J, with 16 bases between the two ends. This CDR3 comprises 15 residues. The V gene's germline CDR1 is MDHEN and CDR2 SYDVKM. In nucleotides, the CDR3 is TGTGCCAGCAGTTTATTGAGGGGCGGGCCTATCGAGCAGTACTTC. It codes for CASSLLRGGPIEQYF.

The chain employs TRBV12-3 or TRBV12-4 and TRBJ2-1, with D perhaps being TRBD1 or TRBD2 (5 bases each). V lost 0 bases and J lost 9, with 6 bases in between. CDR3 length equals 12 residues. The CDR3 DNA reads TGTGCCAGCAGTTTAGCGGGGACTGAGCAGTTCTTC. This translates into CASSLAGTEQFF.

This clonotype was detected once. The gene calls are TRBV6-1 and TRBJ2-7; TRBD1 agrees at 9 bases. V shed 0 bases, J shed 3 bases, and the junction held 6 bases outside the gene matches. The germline CDR1 and CDR2 sequences are MNHNS and SASEGT. CDR3 length: 16 amino acids. This CDR3 is CASSEAPPGQGYEQYF. The CDR3 bases are TGTGCCAGCAGTGAAGCGCCGCCGGGACAGGGCTACGAGCAGTACTTC.

The rearrangement uses TRBV5-1 and TRBJ1-1; D gene uncertain. This CDR3 has 14 residues. Trimming stripped 3 bases from V and 1 base from J, with 10 bases between. Germline values: CDR1 SGHRS, CDR2 YFSETQ. As DNA, the CDR3 is TGCGCCAGCAGCTCCGGCGGGGAGAACACTGAAGCTTTCTTT. Amino acids: CASSSGGENTEAFF.

This clonotype came up a few times. This chain joins TRBV3-1 and TRBJ2-7; 14 positions agree with TRBD2. V shed 4 bases, J shed 7 bases, and the junction held 6 bases outside the gene matches. The CDR3 is 15 amino acids. Germline assignment: CDR1 LGHDT and CDR2 YNNKEL (reference sequence). The CDR3 region is CASSLGTSGSGEQYF. Written as DNA, the CDR3 is TGTGCCAGCAGCCTTGGGACTAGCGGGAGTGGGGAGCAGTACTTC.

Regarding this clonotype: A much larger clone sits a single nucleotide away, making a read error possible. The rearrangement links TRBV13 to TRBJ2-7; the match to TRBD2 covers 7 bases. The CDR3 covers 14 residues. CDR1 is PRHDT, CDR2 FYEKMQ, per germline (reference sequence). Here the CDR3 reads CASSQAGRPVERYF. CDR3 nucleotide sequence: TGTGCCAGCAGCCAAGCGGGACGCCCCGTCGAGCGGTACTTC.